A selection of T cell receptor beta chains follows, all from one sample in a study of cytomegalovirus exposure and HLA in healthy donors. Generated by immunoSEQ multiplex PCR, the TCRdb table keeps only in-frame clones and is missing some. The sample holds about 180,000 clones; around three quarters are singletons and the top ten take 1.5% to 2%. Material for sequencing was PBMCs. Receptors originate from a woman aged 25 to 39 in good health and CMV-seronegative. The CDR3 runs from the conserved cysteine through the conserved F or W. Each record gives: V gene, D gene, J gene, CDR3 protein. D genes are given only for firm matches.

TRBV27,NA,TRBJ2-7,CASSLTGSYEQYF
TRBV5-4,NA,TRBJ1-2,CASSWAGADGYTF
TRBV28,NA,TRBJ2-5,CASSEKTQYF
TRBV5-4,TRBD1,TRBJ1-2,CASMKQGTANYGYTF
TRBV7-8,NA,TRBJ1-2,CASSFGVGRGPDGYTF
TRBV10-2,NA,TRBJ2-3,CASGDSTDTQYF
TRBV6-1,TRBD1,TRBJ1-5,CASTGTGAGRQPQHF
TRBV19,TRBD2,TRBJ2-6,CASSTLSGGPSGANVLTF
TRBV4-3,NA,TRBJ2-5,CASSQDTGWETQYF
TRBV4-3,TRBD1,TRBJ2-2,CASSQLSGTGHTGELFF
TRBV25-1,TRBD1,TRBJ1-2,CASGLTGDGYTF
TRBV6-1,NA,TRBJ1-6,CASSAGPYNSPLHF
TRBV25-1,TRBD1,TRBJ1-6,CASSGGGTGGMSPLHF
TRBV27,TRBD2,TRBJ2-5,CASSSKLAGGTETQYF
TRBV6-1,NA,TRBJ2-7,CASSELPHVSYEQYF
TRBV27,TRBD1,TRBJ1-2,CASILTTTGAAYGYTF
TRBV9,TRBD1,TRBJ2-7,CARLRTGHHTYEQYF
TRBV6-1,NA,TRBJ2-3,CASRLAADTQYF
TRBV4-2,NA,TRBJ2-3,CASSHRFSERTDTQYF
TRBV5-1,NA,TRBJ1-1,CASSPGGVTEAFF
TRBV10-1,TRBD2,TRBJ2-1,CASSEQAGGYNEQFF
TRBV6-4,TRBD1,TRBJ2-1,CASSQGQGSYNEQFF
TRBV27,NA,TRBJ2-1,CASSKTAYNEQFF
TRBV7-2,NA,TRBJ2-7,CASSLGQSGEQYF
TRBV29-1,NA,TRBJ2-7,CSVCLAGHEQYF
TRBV18,TRBD2,TRBJ2-1,CASSPEVAGPNEQFF
TRBV18,NA,TRBJ2-1,CASSARGRGSNNEQFF
TRBV15,NA,TRBJ2-3,CATSTGTATSTDTQYF
TRBV7-2,NA,TRBJ2-3,CASSFVGGPSTDTQYF
TRBV4-3,NA,TRBJ1-1,CASSYQESGTEAFF
TRBV21-1,NA,TRBJ2-7,CASRDRAHEQYF
TRBV5-5,TRBD1,TRBJ1-5,CASSLAGGQVPNQPQHF
TRBV21-1,NA,TRBJ2-7,CASRDGSSYEQYF
TRBV7-2,NA,TRBJ1-1,CATSRTVNTEAFF
TRBV7-7,TRBD1,TRBJ2-1,CASSLRDRVGNEQFF
TRBV7-6,TRBD1,TRBJ2-2,CASSLGTGGNTGELFF
TRBV6-1,NA,TRBJ2-7,CASSAWDIRSYEQYF
TRBV6-5,TRBD1,TRBJ1-5,CASSSTGGSSQPQHF
TRBV2,NA,TRBJ2-5,CASSESGGPTAQYF
TRBV5-1,TRBD1,TRBJ1-1,CASSPGQGPSGTEAFF
TRBV30,NA,TRBJ1-2,CAWTGINYGYTF
TRBV30,NA,TRBJ2-2,CAWSAVGWNTGELFF
TRBV5-1,TRBD2,TRBJ2-3,CASSVKTSGVPDTQYF
TRBV14,NA,TRBJ2-3,CASSQVPYTQYF
TRBV7-8,TRBD2,TRBJ2-7,CASREAGGYEQYF
TRBV30,NA,TRBJ1-5,CAWSVEGGGFSNQPQHF
TRBV4-1,TRBD2,TRBJ2-1,CASSPRASGGVQSNNEQFF
TRBV9,NA,TRBJ1-1,CASSVGGRDTEAFF
TRBV29-1,TRBD1,TRBJ1-2,CSVGGQGYGYTF
TRBV16,TRBD1,TRBJ1-6,CASSHEDRGASPLHF
TRBV6-5,TRBD1,TRBJ1-1,CASSYTTGATEAFF
TRBV7-9,NA,TRBJ2-7,CASSLVVQDYEQYF
TRBV15,NA,TRBJ2-3,CATSPRGFTDTQYF
TRBV5-1,NA,TRBJ2-2,CASSIRDTPLGELFF
TRBV29-1,NA,TRBJ1-5,CSVGGRHDQPQHF
TRBV5-1,NA,TRBJ2-6,CASTLGGRGSSGANVLTF
TRBV10-3,TRBD1,TRBJ1-4,CAIRGDRGTNEKLFF
TRBV6-1,TRBD1,TRBJ1-4,CASRLGQLEKLFF
TRBV27,TRBD1,TRBJ1-2,CASSLGPTGGPGYTF